Given below is one TCR beta chain in context. Its recognized antigen is unknown. No much larger clone is present one base from it, and per-base qualities are unavailable. The CDR3 contains 15 residues, cysteine and phenylalanine counted. The retained sequence is limited to the CDR3, 45 bases, with the frame set at the first base. Relative to germline, V is 6 bases shorter and J is 2 bases shorter, with 14 bases between their ends. The germline V gene encodes CDR1 MNHNY and CDR2 SVGAGI (reference sequence). The record originates from a study of T cell changes during pregnancy in multiple sclerosis (dated by TCRdb to about 2019). Broadly, across the study: The study looked at changes in the T cell repertoire across pregnancy in women with multiple sclerosis.

Receptors were amplified or captured by the immunoSEQ multiplex PCR assay. In its TCRdb copy, this immuneACCESS table keeps in-frame sequences only and misses some clones. Where compared with another copy, unresolved V genes explain less than half of these, and the others have no known cause. The sample table holds fewer than 65,000 clones, of which about 90% were seen once. The ten biggest clones cover approximately 0.69% of the sample. The chain couples TRBV6-6 to TRBJ1-3; perhaps TRBD1 is the D gene, with 6 bases matching. Sequencing was performed on CD4+ T cells from peripheral blood mononuclear cells, taken in the first trimester of pregnancy. The source of this sequence is a female donor with multiple sclerosis, enrolled in a pregnancy study. The nucleotide sequence reads TGTGCCAGCAGCTTCCCCCAGGGGACTGGAAACACCATATATTTT. The translation is CASSFPQGTGNTIYF.